Detailed here is one T cell receptor (beta chain). The data belong to a study of CD8+ T cells in alopecia areata. Reverse transcription of extracted RNA yielded cDNA, which provided the sequencing template. Assay: immunoSEQ multiplex PCR; the TCRdb copy retains only in-frame clones and omits some. Among 95,000 to 120,000 clones listed, roughly 55% were seen once. Punch biopsies of lesional scalp, plus peripheral blood, were taken from alopecia areata patients. The clonotype was recovered from a human donor with alopecia areata. Sequences were obtained from NKG2D-low CD8+ T cells sorted from blood.

CDR3 sequence reads: CASSLRGDGYTF. As DNA, the CDR3 is TGTGCCAGCTCACTTCGCGGCGACGGCTACACCTTC. The rearrangement uses TRBV18 and TRBJ1-2; D remains ambiguous. V lost 4 bases to trimming and J lost 8 bases, with 11 bases between them. CDR1 KGHSH and CDR2 LQKENI come from the germline V gene. The CDR3 runs to 12 residues.